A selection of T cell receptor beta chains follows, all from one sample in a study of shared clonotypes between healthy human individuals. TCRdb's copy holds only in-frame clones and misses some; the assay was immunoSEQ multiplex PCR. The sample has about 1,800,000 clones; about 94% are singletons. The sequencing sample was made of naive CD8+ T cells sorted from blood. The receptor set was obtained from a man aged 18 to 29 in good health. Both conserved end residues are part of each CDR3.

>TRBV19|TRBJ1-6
CASSSYTESSYNSPLHF
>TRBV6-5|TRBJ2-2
CASSYSGPTNTGELFF
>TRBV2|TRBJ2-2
CANANTNTGELFF
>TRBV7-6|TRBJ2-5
CASSLDGLAGVGHRETQYF
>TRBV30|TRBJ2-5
CAWSVQGQETQYF
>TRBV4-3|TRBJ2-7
CASSQDWLAGGGEQYF
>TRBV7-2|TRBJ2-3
CASSFAPTGPNTDTQYF
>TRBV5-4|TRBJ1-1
CASSLAGTENTEAFF
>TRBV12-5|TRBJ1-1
CASGLPPEAFF
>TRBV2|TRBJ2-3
CASSGWAADTSTDTQYF
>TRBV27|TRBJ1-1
CASSLGRGFMGTEAFF
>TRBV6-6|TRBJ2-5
CASSYFGPTKETQYF
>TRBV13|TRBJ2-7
CASSFGPDGTSGGYEQYF
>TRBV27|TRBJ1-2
CASSYITGRYNYGYTF
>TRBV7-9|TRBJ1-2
CASSPSLGNPNYGYTF
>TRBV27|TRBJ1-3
CASSSQGPGNTIYF
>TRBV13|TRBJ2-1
CASSPGVAEYNEQFF
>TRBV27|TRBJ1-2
CASRTGTPNYGYTF
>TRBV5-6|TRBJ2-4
CASSLLAGVNIQYF
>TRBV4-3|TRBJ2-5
CASSQVMGEKETQYF
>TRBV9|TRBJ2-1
CASSVNPNEQFF
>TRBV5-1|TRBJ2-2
CASSSGTAANTGELFF
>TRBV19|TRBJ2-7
CASSISSDYEQYF
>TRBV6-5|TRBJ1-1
CASSYQGAYTEAFF
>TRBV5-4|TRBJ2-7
CASSSLYEQYF
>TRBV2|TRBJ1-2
CASSGGPADGRYTF
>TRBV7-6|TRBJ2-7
CASSLEAGAPHEQYF
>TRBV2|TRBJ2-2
CASSVLVGELFF
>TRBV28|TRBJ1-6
CASSQWGSSPLHF
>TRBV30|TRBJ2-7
CAWSVRMGSGLYEQYF
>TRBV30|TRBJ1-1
CAWSGGQGMNTEAFF
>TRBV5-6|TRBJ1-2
CASSLVSSHGYTF
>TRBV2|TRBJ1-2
CASSEGTGNYGYTF
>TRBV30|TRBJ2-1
CAWNPGAEGLAGFSYNEQFF
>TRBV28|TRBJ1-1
CASTGLMNTEAFF
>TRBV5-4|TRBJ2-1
CASSFPSGRDEQFF
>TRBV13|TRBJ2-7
CASSFDPGLHGEQYF
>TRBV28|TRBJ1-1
CASSFPLQGLNTEAFF
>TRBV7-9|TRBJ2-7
CASSLDRESSYEQYF
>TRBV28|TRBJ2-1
CASSPSIGTSGGYNEQFF
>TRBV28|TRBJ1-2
CASRDHDTDGGYGYTF
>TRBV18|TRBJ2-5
CASSPPRGGLIGETQYF
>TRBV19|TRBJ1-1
CASSIAAAEAFF
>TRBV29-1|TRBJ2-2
CSVEGLAAELFF
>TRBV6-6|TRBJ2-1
CASSYTVAEQFF
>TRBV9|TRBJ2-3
CASSLGRGASTDTQYF
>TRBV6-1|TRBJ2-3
CASSQGLAGVRTDTQYF
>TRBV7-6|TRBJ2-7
CASSSTPDRAYEQYF
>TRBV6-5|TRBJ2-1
CASSYSQGGYNEQFF
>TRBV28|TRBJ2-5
CASSLRGRETQYF
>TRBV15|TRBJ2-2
CATSRENGELFF
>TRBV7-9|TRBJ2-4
CASSLRLAGAFIAKNIQYF